The 28 T cell receptor beta chains below were found in one sample sequenced in a study of blood T cell repertoires in COVID-19. Only in-frame clones appear in the TCRdb table, and some are missing; sequencing was by immunoSEQ multiplex PCR. The sample includes about 120,000 clones, roughly three quarters of them seen just once. The sequencing sample was made of peripheral blood. These receptors were collected from a man aged 35 to 55 with active or convalescent COVID-19.

V gene TRBV6-5 combines with J gene TRBJ1-3; D remains unclear. Germline CDR1 MNHEY, CDR2 SVGAGI. This CDR3 is 13 amino acids long. The V and J ends lost 2 bases and 0 bases respectively, with 2 bases between them. The CDR3 bases are TGTGCCAGCAGTTACCGCTCTGGAAACACCATATATTTT. Its protein is CASSYRSGNTIYF.

The sample holds one count of this clone. The chain employs TRBV19 and TRBJ2-7, with D maybe TRBD1 (6 bases). The CDR3 has 15 residues. Germline V gene lookup returns CDR1 LNHDA and CDR2 SQIVND (reference sequence). With 4 bases removed from V and 0 bases from J, the gap between germline ends came to 13 bases. The DNA of the CDR3 is TGTGCCAGTAGTACAAAACAGGGATCCTCCTACGAGCAGTACTTC. Translated: CASSTKQGSSYEQYF.

The chain links TRBV2 to TRBJ1-3; D is perhaps TRBD1 (6 bases). CDR3 size: 15 residues. CDR1 and CDR2 from the germline V gene are SNHLY and FYNNEI. Trimming shortened V by 8 bases and J by 2 bases, and 16 bases separated the two germline ends. In DNA, the CDR3 is TGTGCCAGCGGACTTACACAGGGAGCTGGAAACACCATATATTTT. As protein: CASGLTQGAGNTIYF.

The chain carries TRBV28 and TRBJ1-5, with 7 bases lining up with TRBD1. Germline CDR1 and CDR2: MDHEN and SYDVKM. This CDR3 has 19 amino acids. V trimming: 6 bases; J trimming: 6 bases; junction bases outside the gene matches: 23. Here the CDR3 reads CASSSGLGNRGGWSQPQHF. The CDR3 nucleotides read TGTGCCAGCAGCTCGGGATTGGGGAACAGGGGCGGGTGGAGTCAGCCCCAGCATTTT.

This chain uses TRBV18 with TRBJ1-5; weak D call: TRBD1 (6 bases). From germline, CDR1 is KGHSH and CDR2 LQKENI. The CDR3 is made up of 15 amino acids. The germline V and J ends were trimmed by 6 bases and 0 bases, with 12 bases remaining between them. The CDR3 DNA is TGTGCCAGCTCCCCATCAGGGGATAGCAATCAGCCCCAGCATTTT. Amino acid sequence: CASSPSGDSNQPQHF. Variable domain in full (rest from reference TRBV18 and TRBJ1-5): NAGVMQNPRHLVRRRGQEARLRCSPMKGHSHVYWYRQLPEEGLKFMVYLQKENIIDESGMPKERFSAEFPKEGPSILRIQQVVRGDSAAYFCASSPSGDSNQPQHFGDGTRLSIL.

This clone was picked up one time. This chain joins TRBV2 and TRBJ1-3; D gene uncertain. This CDR3 spans 13 amino acids. Germline values: CDR1 SNHLY, CDR2 FYNNEI. The V end lost 4 bases, the J end lost 7 bases, and 11 bases lay between the germline ends. The CDR3 coding sequence is TGTGCCAGCAGTGGGGTCTCGGGGAACACCATATATTTT. Translated, it gives CASSGVSGNTIYF.

V usage is TRBV6-2 or TRBV6-3 and J usage is TRBJ2-3; the D gene is possibly TRBD2 (5 bases). CDR1 MNHEY and CDR2 SVGEGT come from the germline V gene. The CDR3 covers 12 residues. Trimming shortened V by 6 bases and J by 4 bases, and 8 bases separated the two germline ends. CDR3 amino acids: CASSGGADTQYF. Here the CDR3 DNA reads TGTGCCAGCAGCGGAGGCGCAGATACGCAGTATTTT.

The rearrangement links TRBV15 to TRBJ2-3; TRBD1 matches at 9 bases. V was clipped by 1 base and J by 5 bases; unmatched bases: 7. The CDR3 has 16 amino acids. Germline V gene data show CDR1 as LNHNV and CDR2 as YYDKDF (reference sequence). CDR3 bases: TGTGCCACCAGCAGAGGAGGGACAGGGACAGTAGATACGCAGTATTTT. Translating gives CATSRGGTGTVDTQYF.

The chain combines TRBV27 with TRBJ2-7; possibly TRBD2 for D (5 bases). Trimming pared 10 bases from V and 0 bases from J, leaving 13 bases between. The CDR3 has 13 residues. Per germline, CDR1 MNHEY and CDR2 SMNVEV (reference sequence). CDR3 in DNA: TGTGCCACCTGCAGCGGATCCTCCTACGAGCAGTACTTC. Translation: CATCSGSSYEQYF.

The J gene is TRBJ1-2, the V gene TRBV5-5; no clear D gene. There are 14 residues in the CDR3. V was cut by 0 bases and J by 2 bases, with 8 bases left in between. The germline V gene encodes CDR1 SGHKS and CDR2 YYEKEE (reference sequence). The DNA of the CDR3 is TGTGCCAGCAGCTTGGAAGCGATGAACTATGGCTACACCTTC. It yields the protein CASSLEAMNYGYTF.

V usage is TRBV5-1 and J usage is TRBJ1-5; D is undetermined. Looked up from germline, CDR1 is SGHRS and CDR2 is YFSETQ. Trimming stripped 4 bases from V and 7 bases from J, with 9 bases between. The CDR3 totals 12 residues. CDR3 in amino acids: CASSPPGQPQHF. The DNA of the CDR3 is TGCGCCAGCAGCCCCCCGGGGCAGCCCCAGCATTTT.

This clone came up once. The V and J genes are TRBV6-5 and TRBJ2-1; D might be TRBD1 (6 bases). Trimming took off 5 bases at V and 9 bases at J, with 20 bases between the two ends. This CDR3 spans 15 amino acids. Germline V CDR1 and CDR2: MNHEY, SVGAGI. CDR3 bases: TGTGCCAGCAGTAGGAGGACAGTCGGATATGGTGAGCAGTTCTTC. Protein: CASSRRTVGYGEQFF.

V gene TRBV2 combines with J gene TRBJ2-5, with a weak D call TRBD2 (6 bases). Germline V gene sequence: CDR1 SNHLY, CDR2 FYNNEI. The CDR3 has 14 amino acids. Trimming pared 4 bases from V and 2 bases from J, leaving 11 bases between. Written as DNA, the CDR3 is TGTGCCAGCAGTGTTGAGCGGGTACAAGAGACCCAGTACTTC. It specifies CASSVERVQETQYF.

V and J are TRBV29-1 and TRBJ2-1, with 11 bases aligning to TRBD2. The J segment lost 7 bases and the V segment lost 6 bases, leaving 17 bases of the junction unmatched. Germline lookup yields CDR1 SQVTM and CDR2 ANQGSEA. The CDR3 is 17 amino acids. The CDR3 loop is CSVEGLRASGRKNEQFF. The CDR3 DNA reads as TGCAGCGTCGAGGGACTTCGGGCTAGCGGGAGGAAGAATGAGCAGTTCTTC.

CDR3 sequence: CSVSKTDYGYTF. CDR3 DNA: TGCAGCGTTTCAAAGACAGACTATGGCTACACCTTC. The chain carries TRBV29-1 and TRBJ1-2; maybe TRBD1 (5 bases). CDR1 is SQVTM, CDR2 ANQGSEA, per germline. The V end was cut by 5 bases, the J end by 3 bases, with 10 bases between. This CDR3 is built from 12 residues.

Notes on this clone: An end of the junction does not agree with germline; a read error may underlie this. The V call is TRBV7-7, the J call TRBJ2-3; TRBD2 agrees at 7 bases. There are 15 residues in the CDR3. Germline V gene data show CDR1 as SSHAT and CDR2 as FNYEAQ (reference sequence). The CDR3 loop is CASSSGLGGSDTQYF. The CDR3 DNA reads TGTGCTAGCAGCTCAGGACTAGGTGGCTCAGATACGCAGTATTTT.

The count of this clone is one. The chain recombines TRBV7-2 with TRBJ1-2; tentatively, D is TRBD1 (6 bases). Trimming removed 1 base at V and 2 bases at J, with 8 bases between. The CDR3 has 14 residues. CDR1 is SGHTA and CDR2 is FQGNSA in the germline V gene. The CDR3 DNA follows: TGTGCCAGCAGCTTAGAGGGGGGGAACTATGGCTACACCTTC. Amino acids: CASSLEGGNYGYTF.

The rearrangement joins TRBV11-1 to TRBJ2-7, with D perhaps matching TRBD2 (6 bases). The CDR3 is 13 residues long. The germline CDR1 and CDR2 sequences are SGHAT and FQDESV (reference sequence). With 7 bases removed from V and 6 bases from J, the gap between germline ends came to 16 bases. The DNA for the CDR3 is TGTGCCAGCACCGGGGGTAAGACGGGCGAGCAGTACTTC. This encodes CASTGGKTGEQYF.

The chain employs TRBV21-1 and TRBJ2-2; whether TRBD2, the table's D call, matches the DNA was not checked. TRBV21-1 is classified as a pseudogene. The CDR3 is 17 amino acids. The CDR3 loop is CASRKLAGGRGGGELFF. CDR3 bases: TGTGCCAGCCGAAAACTCGCGGGGGGGCGCGGAGGCGGGGAGCTGTTTTTT.

This rearrangement joins TRBV5-1 to TRBJ1-1; D might be TRBD1 (6 bases). V was cut by 3 bases and J by 1 base, with 13 bases left in between. From germline, CDR1 is SGHRS and CDR2 YFSETQ. The CDR3 contains 15 residues. CDR3 amino acids: CASSSLGQSNTEAFF. CDR3 sequence (DNA): TGCGCCAGCAGCTCCCTAGGACAGTCGAACACTGAAGCTTTCTTT.

This clone was detected once. The chain combines TRBV2 with TRBJ2-2; 7 positions match TRBD2. After removal of 7 bases from V and 8 bases from J, the junction contained 7 bases not matched to a gene. The CDR3 extends over 13 amino acids. Germline-derived CDR1 and CDR2 are SNHLY and FYNNEI. This CDR3 is CASTTKAGGELFF. CDR3 DNA: TGTGCCAGCACCACCAAAGCGGGAGGGGAGCTGTTTTTT.

The genes are TRBV25-1 and TRBJ1-1; D unclear. The CDR3 is 12 amino acids. CDR1 MGHDK and CDR2 SYGVNS come from the germline V gene. Trimming stripped 3 bases from V and 11 bases from J, with 13 bases between. The CDR3: CASSEGLKAAFF. The CDR3 DNA sequence: TGTGCCAGCAGTGAGGGCCTCAAAGCCGCTTTCTTT.

The chain recombines TRBV4-1 with TRBJ2-4; D is uncertain. CDR3 size: 11 residues. V gave up 0 bases and J gave up 11 bases, with 5 bases separating them. In germline, CDR1 is MGHRA, CDR2 YSYEKL. This CDR3 is CASSQDRVQYF. CDR3 coding DNA: TGCGCCAGCAGCCAAGATCGAGTTCAGTACTTC.

This clone was seen more than once but under ten times. This chain connects TRBV6-5 to TRBJ1-2; unclear D gene. The V gene lost 4 bases and the J gene lost 4 bases, with 10 bases spanning the gap. The CDR3 totals 13 residues. Per the germline V gene, CDR1 is MNHEY and CDR2 is SVGAGI. The CDR3 loop reads CASSSDTGYGYTF. The CDR3 DNA follows: TGTGCCAGCAGTTCCGACACTGGCTATGGCTACACCTTC.

The J gene is TRBJ2-2, the V gene TRBV9, with D maybe TRBD1 (6 bases). From germline, CDR1 is SGDLS and CDR2 YYNGEE. There are 15 residues in the CDR3. The V gene lost 7 bases and the J gene lost 0 bases, with 13 bases spanning the gap. CDR3 sequence (DNA): TGTGCCAGCCGAGGGGGAAATGCGAACACCGGGGAGCTGTTTTTT. This codes for CASRGGNANTGELFF.

The chain joins TRBV5-5 to TRBJ2-6; TRBD1 matches 9 bases. CDR1 is SGHKS and CDR2 is YYEKEE in the germline V gene (reference sequence). CDR3 length: 15 amino acids. Germline trimming cut 4 bases from V and 2 bases from J; bases unmatched to any gene: 1. CDR3 nucleotides: TGTGCCAGCAGCCGACAGGGGGCTGGGGCCAACGTCCTGACTTTC. Translation gives CASSRQGAGANVLTF.

The gene calls are TRBV19 and TRBJ1-3, with 7 bases identical to TRBD1. The germline V gene encodes CDR1 LNHDA and CDR2 SQIVND (reference sequence). V was pared by 4 bases and J by 7 bases, with 10 bases of the junction left unmatched. The CDR3 spans 15 residues. The CDR3 spells CASSTSTGLGNTIYF. The CDR3 bases are TGTGCCAGTAGTACGTCGACAGGGCTGGGGAACACCATATATTTT. Supplemented by reference TRBV19 and TRBJ1-3, the full variable domain reads DGGITQSPKYLFRKEGQNVTLSCEQNLNHDAMYWYRQDPGQGLRLIYYSQIVNDFQKGDIAEGYSVSREKKESFPLTVTSAQKNPTAFYLCASSTSTGLGNTIYFGEGSWLTVV.

The J gene is TRBJ2-7, the V gene TRBV6-5, with TRBD1 identical over 8 bases. From germline, CDR1 is MNHEY and CDR2 SVGAGI. CDR3 length equals 12 residues. Trimming cost V 8 bases and J 6 bases; bases outside gene matches: 6. CDR3 nucleotide sequence: TGTGCCAGCCGGGACAGGTATTCCGAGCAGTACTTC. Its translation is CASRDRYSEQYF.